The rows below give T cell receptor beta chains drawn from one sample of a study of blood T cell repertoires in COVID-19. Sequencing was performed with immunoSEQ multiplex PCR; in TCRdb, only in-frame clones are kept and a portion is missing. The sample contains under 300,000 clones, around 84% of which appear only once. The sequenced sample was peripheral blood. The receptors shown here come from an older woman with active or convalescent COVID-19. The CDR3 runs from the conserved cysteine through the conserved F or W. Fields, in order: J gene, D gene, V gene, clone size, CDR3 DNA, CDR3 protein. The D gene is left open where the match is weak. The size of a clone is reported for some rows only, either as once, few or many, or as a class for expanded clones.

TRBJ2-5	TRBD2	TRBV6-5	-	TGTGCCAGCAAGACTAGCGGGGAGGAGACCCAGTACTTC	CASKTSGEETQYF
TRBJ1-6	-	TRBV6-5	-	TGTGCCAGCAGTTACTCGACCGGCAGTCCTAGATCACCCCTCCACTTT	CASSYSTGSPRSPLHF
TRBJ1-2	TRBD1	TRBV6-2/TRBV6-3	-	TGTGCCAGCAGTGCCCTGGGACAGGGGGGCGGCTACACCTTC	CASSALGQGGGYTF
TRBJ2-7	-	TRBV7-9	-	TGTGCCAGCAGCTTGGTACCTACCGAGCAGTACTTC	CASSLVPTEQYF
TRBJ1-1	TRBD1	TRBV7-9	few	TGTGCCAGCAGCCAACAGGGGGCGCTAAACACTGAAGCTTTCTTT	CASSQQGALNTEAFF
TRBJ1-1	TRBD1	TRBV5-1	-	TGCGCCAGCAGCACAGGGACAGCGAACACTGAAGCTTTCTTT	CASSTGTANTEAFF
TRBJ2-5	-	TRBV7-2	-	TGTGCCAGCAGCTTACAGACACTGGAAGAGACCCAGTACTTC	CASSLQTLEETQYF
TRBJ1-4	-	TRBV15	few	TGTGCCACCAGCAGAGGGCGGGGGGATGAAAAACTGTTTTTT	CATSRGRGDEKLFF
TRBJ1-1	TRBD1	TRBV10-3	-	TGTGCCATCAGTGGGAAGACAGGGCCTAACACTGAAGCTTTCTTT	CAISGKTGPNTEAFF
TRBJ2-3	TRBD1	TRBV6-1	-	TGTGCCAGCAGTGAAGCGGCATTTGGACAGGGCTGGGATACGCAGTATTTT	CASSEAAFGQGWDTQYF
TRBJ2-2	TRBD1	TRBV27	-	TGTGCCAGCAGGACAGGGGGATACACCGGGGAGCTGTTTTTT	CASRTGGYTGELFF
TRBJ1-1	-	TRBV20-1	once	TGCAGTGCTTCAGGGGAAAGTGAAGCTTTCTTT	CSASGESEAFF
TRBJ2-2	-	TRBV6-5	-	TGTGCCAGCAGTTACGGCAGGAACCCCGGGGAGCTGTTTTTT	CASSYGRNPGELFF
TRBJ1-6	TRBD1	TRBV5-5	-	TGTGCCAGCAGCTTTCGGTCACAGGGGGCGATTGGTTCACCCCTCCACTTT	CASSFRSQGAIGSPLHF
TRBJ1-4	TRBD1	TRBV19	-	TGTGCCAGTAGAGGGCAGGGGGTAGAGACTAATGAAAAACTGTTTTTT	CASRGQGVETNEKLFF
TRBJ2-3	-	TRBV5-1	-	TGCGCCAGCAGCTCGCCCGGGTACACAGATACGCAGTATTTT	CASSSPGYTDTQYF
TRBJ1-2	-	TRBV3-1/TRBV3-2	-	TGTGCCAGCAGCCAAGATGAGAGGAGGTATGGCTACACCTTC	CASSQDERRYGYTF
TRBJ2-2	-	TRBV5-1	-	TGCGCCAGCAGACCAGGGGAGATGGTGACCGGGGAGCTGTTTTTT	CASRPGEMVTGELFF
TRBJ2-7	TRBD1	TRBV5-1	-	TGCGCCAGCAGCTTCGGACAGGGGGAGCAGTACTTC	CASSFGQGEQYF
TRBJ1-1	-	TRBV7-6	once	TGTGCCAGCAGCTCGGGAGTCATGAACACTGAAGCTTTCTTT	CASSSGVMNTEAFF
TRBJ2-7	TRBD1	TRBV18	-	TGTGCCAGCTCAACAGGGGGCATGTACGAGCAGTACTTC	CASSTGGMYEQYF
TRBJ1-5	TRBD1	TRBV6-6	-	TGTGCCAGCAGTTACGAGGACAGGAGCAATCAGCCCCAGCATTTT	CASSYEDRSNQPQHF
TRBJ1-4	-	TRBV14	-	TGTGCCAGCAGCCGGGCGGGAGCGGGTGAAAAACTGTTTTTT	CASSRAGAGEKLFF
TRBJ1-2	-	TRBV7-9	-	TGTGCCAGCAGCTTAGAAACCGGGATCAACTATGGCTACACCTTC	CASSLETGINYGYTF
TRBJ1-3	-	TRBV13	once	TGTGCCAGCAGCCCCCGCGGGGGTAACACCATATATTTT	CASSPRGGNTIYF
TRBJ2-3	-	TRBV29-1	-	TGCAGCTTCGGCCCGGGTAGCCCAGATACGCAGTATTTT	CSFGPGSPDTQYF
TRBJ2-7	-	TRBV4-1	-	TGCGCCAGCCTCGGGACAACCGAGCAGCACTTC	CASLGTTEQHF
TRBJ2-7	TRBD1	TRBV27	-	TGTGCCAGCAGTATAAGGGACAGTCGGCGTTACGAGCAGTACTTC	CASSIRDSRRYEQYF